Sequencing of this TCR beta chain was carried out in a study of T cell responses to AZD1222 COVID-19 vaccine. TCRdb's table, derived via immunoSEQ multiplex PCR, lists solely in-frame clones and lacks some. The table has some 110,000 clones, roughly 92% seen once. Germline CDR1 is LGHDT and CDR2 is YNNKEL (reference sequence). V gave up 5 bases and J gave up 7 bases; unmatched junction bases: 13. The CDR3 consists of 16 residues. This receptor was taken from an adult who received the AZD1222 COVID-19 vaccine. The sequences come from peripheral blood, collected 28 days after the second AZD1222 dose. V gene TRBV3-1 (or the pseudogene TRBV3-2) combines with J gene TRBJ2-2; the match to TRBD1 covers 7 bases. The CDR3 coding sequence is TGTGCCAGCAGCAGGGGGCTCCTAGGTTCGGGCGGGGAGCTGTTTTTT. Amino acid sequence: CASSRGLLGSGGELFF.